The 7 T cell receptor beta chains below were found in one sample sequenced in a study of early T cells in non-severe SARS-CoV-2 infection. TCRdb processed the 5' RACE reads anew with MiXCR; each CDR3 protein has one entry. The sample records 55,000 to 80,000 distinct CDR3 sequences, approximately 8.8% being singletons. The source was whole blood, collected at baseline. These TCRs come from an adult who was a healthcare worker with PCR-confirmed SARS-CoV-2 infection or an uninfected control (not recorded which).

This clonotype was counted between two and nine times. The chain employs TRBV7-2 and TRBJ2-7; TRBD2 might be the D (6 bases). CDR1 SGHTA and CDR2 FQGNSA come from the germline V gene. V lost 2 bases and J 3 bases, leaving 8 bases between the germline ends. This CDR3 region has 13 residues. The CDR3 nucleotides are TGTGCCAGCAGCTTATCGGGAGACTACGAGCAGTACTTC. Residues: CASSLSGDYEQYF.

Many counts were recorded for this clonotype. The chain links TRBV7-9 to TRBJ2-5; 11 positions match TRBD2. With 5 bases clipped from V and 1 base from J, the junction kept 6 bases outside the gene matches. CDR3 length: 16 amino acids. CDR1 and CDR2 from the germline V gene are SEHNR and FQNEAQ (reference sequence). In DNA, the CDR3 is TGTGCCAGCAGCCTAGGGACTAGCGGCCCCCAAGAGACCCAGTACTTC. It is translated as CASSLGTSGPQETQYF. Looking up the rest from reference TRBV7-9 and TRBJ2-5 gives the full variable domain: DTGVSQNPRHKITKRGQNVTFRCDPISEHNRLYWYRQTLGQGPEFLTYFQNEAQLEKSRLLSDRFSAERPKGSFSTLEIQRTEQGDSAMYLCASSLGTSGPQETQYFGPGTRLLVL.

The V call is TRBV20-1, the J call TRBJ1-5; D call uncertain. The CDR3 sequence is 13 residues long. Germline V CDR1 and CDR2: DFQATT, SNEGSKA (reference sequence). Trimming left V 1 base short and J 1 base short, with 5 bases between. The CDR3 is CSARVQSNQPQHF. The CDR3 DNA reads as TGCAGTGCTAGAGTACAAAGCAATCAGCCCCAGCATTTT.

In this sample, this clonotype turned up many times. V is TRBV20-1 and J is TRBJ1-3, with D unresolved. The CDR3 length is 15 residues. V shed 3 bases and J shed 0 bases, with 12 bases lying between them. CDR1 and CDR2 from the germline V gene are DFQATT and SNEGSKA (reference sequence). CDR3 nucleotide sequence: TGCAGTGCTAGTGGAGGGCCATACTCTGGAAACACCATATATTTT. Amino acid sequence: CSASGGPYSGNTIYF.

This clonotype was counted a few times. The chain uses TRBV7-9 and TRBJ2-1; D is possibly TRBD2 (6 bases). The CDR3 runs to 17 residues. Germline V gene sequence: CDR1 SEHNR, CDR2 FQNEAQ (reference sequence). Trimming removed 4 bases at V and 3 bases at J, with 19 bases between. The CDR3 sequence is CASSSLARGRFYNEQFF. CDR3 in DNA: TGTGCCAGCAGCTCCCTTGCCCGGGGGAGGTTCTACAATGAGCAGTTCTTC.

This chain joins TRBV7-2 and TRBJ2-3; no firm D call. Germline-derived CDR1 and CDR2 are SGHTA and FQGNSA. Trimming shortened V by 3 bases and J by 3 bases, and 10 bases separated the two germline ends. CDR3 length: 14 residues. Here the CDR3 reads CASSFVGRTDTQYF. The CDR3 nucleotides read TGTGCCAGCAGCTTCGTTGGGCGGACAGATACGCAGTATTTT.

The rearrangement uses TRBV20-1 and TRBJ1-6, with 8 bases fitting TRBD1. This CDR3 region has 17 residues. Germline values: CDR1 DFQATT, CDR2 SNEGSKA (reference sequence). The V segment lost 0 bases and the J segment 9 bases; nucleotides outside the gene matches: 13. CDR3 residues: CSARDFQGASWSSPLHF. CDR3 sequence (DNA): TGCAGTGCTAGAGATTTCCAGGGGGCGAGCTGGAGTTCACCCCTCCACTTT.